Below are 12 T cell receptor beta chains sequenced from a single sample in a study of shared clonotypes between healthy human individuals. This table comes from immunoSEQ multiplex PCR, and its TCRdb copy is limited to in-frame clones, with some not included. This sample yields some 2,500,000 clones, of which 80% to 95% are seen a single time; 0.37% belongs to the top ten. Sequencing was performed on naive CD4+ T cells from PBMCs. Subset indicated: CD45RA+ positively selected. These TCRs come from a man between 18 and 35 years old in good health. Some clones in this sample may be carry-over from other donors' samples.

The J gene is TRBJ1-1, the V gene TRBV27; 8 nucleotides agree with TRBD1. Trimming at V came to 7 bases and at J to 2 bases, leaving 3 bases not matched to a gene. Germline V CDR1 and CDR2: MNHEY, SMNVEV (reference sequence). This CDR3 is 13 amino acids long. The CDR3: CASKGQGNTEAFF. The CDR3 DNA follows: TGTGCCAGCAAAGGACAGGGAAACACTGAAGCTTTCTTT.

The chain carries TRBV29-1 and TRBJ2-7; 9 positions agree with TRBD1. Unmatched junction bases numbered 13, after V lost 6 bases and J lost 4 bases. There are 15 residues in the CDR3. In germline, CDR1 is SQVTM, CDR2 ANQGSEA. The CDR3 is CSVGGRGTGKYEQYF. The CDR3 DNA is TGCAGCGTGGGGGGTAGGGGGACAGGGAAATACGAGCAGTACTTC.

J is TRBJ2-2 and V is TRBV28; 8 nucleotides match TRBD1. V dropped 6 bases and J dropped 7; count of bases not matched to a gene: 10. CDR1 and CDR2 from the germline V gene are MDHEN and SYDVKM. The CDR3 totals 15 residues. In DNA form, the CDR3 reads TGTGCCAGCAGCGACAGGGGCACAGGAGGCGGGGAGCTGTTTTTT. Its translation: CASSDRGTGGGELFF.

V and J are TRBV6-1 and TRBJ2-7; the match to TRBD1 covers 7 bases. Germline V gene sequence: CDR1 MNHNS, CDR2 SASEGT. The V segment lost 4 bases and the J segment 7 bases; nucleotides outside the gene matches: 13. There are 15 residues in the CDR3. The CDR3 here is CASSGSRGRVGEQYF. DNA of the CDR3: TGTGCCAGCAGTGGCTCAAGGGGGCGGGTTGGTGAGCAGTACTTC.

CDR3 region: CASWPGQVNEKLFF. DNA for the CDR3: TGTGCCAGCTGGCCGGGACAGGTGAATGAAAAACTGTTTTTT. The chain uses TRBV10-3 and TRBJ1-4; 8 bases are a match to TRBD1. This CDR3 comprises 14 residues. From germline, CDR1 is ENHRY and CDR2 SYGVKD. The J segment lost 5 bases and the V segment lost 10 bases, leaving 9 bases of the junction unmatched.

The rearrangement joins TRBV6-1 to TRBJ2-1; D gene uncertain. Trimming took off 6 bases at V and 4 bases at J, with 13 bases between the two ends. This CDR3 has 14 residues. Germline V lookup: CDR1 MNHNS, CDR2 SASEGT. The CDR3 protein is CASRARAPYNEQFF. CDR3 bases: TGTGCCAGCAGGGCCCGGGCCCCTTACAATGAGCAGTTCTTC.

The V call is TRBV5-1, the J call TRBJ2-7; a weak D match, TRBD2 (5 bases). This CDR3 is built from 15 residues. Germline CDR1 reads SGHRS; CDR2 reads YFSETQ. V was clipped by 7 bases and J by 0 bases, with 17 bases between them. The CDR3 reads CASALGVGNSYEQYF. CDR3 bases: TGCGCCAGCGCCCTTGGTGTCGGGAACTCCTACGAGCAGTACTTC.

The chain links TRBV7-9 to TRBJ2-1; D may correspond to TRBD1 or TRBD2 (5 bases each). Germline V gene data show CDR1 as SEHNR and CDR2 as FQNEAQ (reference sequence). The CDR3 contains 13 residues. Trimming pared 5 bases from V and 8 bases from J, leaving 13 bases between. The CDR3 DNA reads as TGTGCCAGCAGCGGGACCTCTCCCTATGAGCAGTTCTTC. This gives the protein CASSGTSPYEQFF.

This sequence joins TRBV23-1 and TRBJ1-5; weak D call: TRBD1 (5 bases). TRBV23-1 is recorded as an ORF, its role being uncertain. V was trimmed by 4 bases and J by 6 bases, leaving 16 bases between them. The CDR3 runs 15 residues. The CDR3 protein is CASSLYYGRGQPQHF. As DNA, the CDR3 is TGCGCCAGCAGTCTTTATTACGGGAGGGGTCAGCCCCAGCATTTT.

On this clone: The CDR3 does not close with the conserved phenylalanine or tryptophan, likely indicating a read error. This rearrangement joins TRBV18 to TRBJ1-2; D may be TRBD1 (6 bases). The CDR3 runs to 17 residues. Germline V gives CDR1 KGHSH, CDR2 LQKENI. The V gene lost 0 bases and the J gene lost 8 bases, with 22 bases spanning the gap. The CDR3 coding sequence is TGTGCCAGCTCACCACCGGGATGGCAGGGGACCCCCCCGGGCTACACCCTC. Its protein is CASSPPGWQGTPPGYTL.

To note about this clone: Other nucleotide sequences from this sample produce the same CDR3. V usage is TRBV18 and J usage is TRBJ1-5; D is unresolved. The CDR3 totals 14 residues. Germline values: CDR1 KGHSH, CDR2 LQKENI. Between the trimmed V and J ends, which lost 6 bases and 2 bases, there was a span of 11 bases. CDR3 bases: TGTGCCAGCTCGAGAACCGGGGGCAATCAGCCCCAGCATTTT. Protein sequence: CASSRTGGNQPQHF. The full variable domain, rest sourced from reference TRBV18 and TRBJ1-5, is NAGVMQNPRHLVRRRGQEARLRCSPMKGHSHVYWYRQLPEEGLKFMVYLQKENIIDESGMPKERFSAEFPKEGPSILRIQQVVRGDSAAYFCASSRTGGNQPQHFGDGTRLSIL.

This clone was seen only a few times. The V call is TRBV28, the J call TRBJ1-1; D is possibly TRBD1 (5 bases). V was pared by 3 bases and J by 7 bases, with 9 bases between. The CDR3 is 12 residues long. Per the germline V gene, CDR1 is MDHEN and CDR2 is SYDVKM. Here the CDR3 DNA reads TGTGCCAGCAGTTTTTCGGACATTGAAGCTTTCTTT. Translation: CASSFSDIEAFF.